What follows is one TCR beta chain and its context. This clonotype was detected ten times or more. The antigen it binds to is not known. Base qualities are not provided; no much larger clone lies one nucleotide away. These data are taken from a study of T-cell reconstitution after alpha-beta-depleted transplantation in children (dated by TCRdb to 2016 to 2017). Concerning the study at large: T-cell immune reconstitution after TCRalphabeta/CD19-depleted allogeneic hematopoietic cell transplantation in children was quantitatively tracked in the study by means of TCR repertoire profiling.

The germline V gene (reference sequence) sets CDR1 to DFQATT and CDR2 to SNEGSKA. The CDR3 has 12 amino acids, counting the end cysteine and phenylalanine. Of all the DNA, just the CDR3 is kept, 36 bases in frame from base 1. V loses 3 bases, J loses 4 bases, and the germline ends lie 9 bases apart. Libraries were constructed by PCR. TCRdb shows the sequencer as Illumina HiSeq 2500. Molecular barcoding was employed in the preparation of TCR libraries, with unique molecular identifiers being used to normalize TCRbeta repertoire quantification. Clones were called with MiXCR by TCRdb after fastp trimmed the public reads at Q25, and only in-frame beta chains were retained. Rows with one shared CDR3 protein collapse into an entry with the most common genes and DNA. The sample profile shows over 150,000 distinct CDR3 sequences; roughly 14% of them were found once. The ten largest make up roughly 13% of the sample.

The source is a human donor who donated a stem cell graft to a child with acute lymphoblastic leukemia. The receptor chain draws on TRBV20-1 and TRBJ1-2; 5 matching bases give a weak D call of TRBD1. The specimen comprised PBMCs from the stem cell graft donor, sampled from the stem cell graft. The sequence in DNA is TGCAGTGCTAGGGAAGACAGCTATGGCTACACCTTC. The resulting protein is CSAREDSYGYTF.